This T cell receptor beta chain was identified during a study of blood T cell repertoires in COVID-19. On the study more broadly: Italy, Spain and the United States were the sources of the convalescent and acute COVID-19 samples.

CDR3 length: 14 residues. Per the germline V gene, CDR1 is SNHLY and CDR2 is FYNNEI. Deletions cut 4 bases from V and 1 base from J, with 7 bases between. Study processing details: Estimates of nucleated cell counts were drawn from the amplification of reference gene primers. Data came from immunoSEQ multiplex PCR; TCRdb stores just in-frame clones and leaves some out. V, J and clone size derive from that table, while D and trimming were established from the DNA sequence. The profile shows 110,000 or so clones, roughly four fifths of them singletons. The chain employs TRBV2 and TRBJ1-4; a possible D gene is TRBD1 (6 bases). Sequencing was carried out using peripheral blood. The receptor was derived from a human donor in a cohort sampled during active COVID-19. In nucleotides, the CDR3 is TGTGCCAGCAGTGCAGGGGTAACTAATGAAAAACTGTTTTTT. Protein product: CASSAGVTNEKLFF.